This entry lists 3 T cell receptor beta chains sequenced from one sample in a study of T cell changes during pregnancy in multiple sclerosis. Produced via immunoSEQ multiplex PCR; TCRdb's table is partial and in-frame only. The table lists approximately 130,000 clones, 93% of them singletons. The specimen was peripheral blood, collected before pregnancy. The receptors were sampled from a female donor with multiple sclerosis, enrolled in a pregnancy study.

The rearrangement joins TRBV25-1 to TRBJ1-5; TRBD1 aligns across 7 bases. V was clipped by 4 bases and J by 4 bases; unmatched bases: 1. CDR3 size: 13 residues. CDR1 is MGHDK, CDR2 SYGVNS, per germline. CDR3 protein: CASSVGQNQPQHF. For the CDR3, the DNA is TGTGCCAGCAGTGTGGGACAGAATCAGCCCCAGCATTTT.

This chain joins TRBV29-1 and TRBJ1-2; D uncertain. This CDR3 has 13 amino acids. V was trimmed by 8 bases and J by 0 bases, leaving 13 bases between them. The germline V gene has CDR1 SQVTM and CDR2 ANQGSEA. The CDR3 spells CSTILGANYGYTF. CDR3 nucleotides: TGCAGCACGATCCTAGGAGCTAACTATGGCTACACCTTC.

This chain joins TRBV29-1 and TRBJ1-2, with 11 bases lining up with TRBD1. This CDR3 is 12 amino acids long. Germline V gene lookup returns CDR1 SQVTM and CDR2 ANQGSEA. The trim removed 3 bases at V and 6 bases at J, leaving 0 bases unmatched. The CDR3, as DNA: TGCAGCGTTGAGGGACAGGGGGATGGCTACACCTTC. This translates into CSVEGQGDGYTF.